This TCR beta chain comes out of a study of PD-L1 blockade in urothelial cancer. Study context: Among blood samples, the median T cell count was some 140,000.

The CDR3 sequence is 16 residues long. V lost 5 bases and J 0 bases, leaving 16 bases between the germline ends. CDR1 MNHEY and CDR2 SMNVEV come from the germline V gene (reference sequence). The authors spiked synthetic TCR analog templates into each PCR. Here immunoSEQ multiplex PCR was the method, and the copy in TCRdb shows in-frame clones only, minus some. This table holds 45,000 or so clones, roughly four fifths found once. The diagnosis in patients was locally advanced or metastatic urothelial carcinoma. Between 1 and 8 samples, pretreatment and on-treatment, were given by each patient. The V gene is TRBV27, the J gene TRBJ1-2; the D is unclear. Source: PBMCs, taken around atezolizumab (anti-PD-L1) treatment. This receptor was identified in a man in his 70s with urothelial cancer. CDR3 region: CASSPLAFGANYGYTF. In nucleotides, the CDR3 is TGTGCCAGCAGTCCCCTCGCCTTCGGAGCTAACTATGGCTACACCTTC.